The TCR beta chain described here comes from a study of cytomegalovirus exposure and HLA in healthy donors. Study-wide context: Counted in an early data release were roughly 87 million unique TCRs from HLA-typed donors.

This clone turned up a few times. Antigen specificity is unknown. Overall study findings and caveats: Later work showed greater clonal expansion in HLA-associated TCR beta chains than in equally common others. Follow-up analysis later connected one missense variant in DCLRE1C with trimming of TCR beta V- and J-genes.

In the PCR, 60 Vbeta and 13 Jbeta primers were used. TCRdb's table, derived via immunoSEQ multiplex PCR, lists solely in-frame clones and lacks some. The repertoire includes approximately 70,000 clones, approximately 74% of them detected once, and 20% to 25% sits in the top ten. The germline gives CDR1 SGHTS, CDR2 YDEGEE. The CDR3 is 16 residues long. The V and J ends lost 3 bases and 4 bases, in that order; junction bases with no gene match: 7. This TCR came from a woman aged 30 to 39 in good health and CMV-seropositive. This chain links TRBV5-8 with TRBJ2-1; 10 bases are shared with TRBD2. Material for sequencing was PBMCs. CDR3: CASSSPRTSGYNEQFF. CDR3 DNA sequence: TGTGCCAGCAGCTCCCCACGGACTAGCGGATACAATGAGCAGTTCTTC.